Listed below are T cell receptor beta chains from one sample, sequenced in a study of shared clonotypes between healthy human individuals. Data came from immunoSEQ multiplex PCR; TCRdb stores just in-frame clones and leaves some out. The sample has 600,000 to 750,000 clones, 90% seen once. Sequencing was performed on memory CD8+ T cells from PBMCs. These receptors originate from a young man in good health. Some clones in this sample may be carry-over from other donors' samples. CDR3s leave out the opening cysteine and the closing phenylalanine or tryptophan.

TRBJ1-5	14	TRBV6-4	ASRAWAPLLNQPQH
TRBJ2-1	13	TRBV28	ASSYWTGEGAEQF
TRBJ2-5	13	TRBV7-3	ASSTDSTLPETQY
TRBJ2-7	14	TRBV4-1	ASSQDSRQLPREQY
TRBJ2-1	14	TRBV5-8	ASSRLPSSVEVEQF
TRBJ2-1	12	TRBV7-6	ASSFLARNNEQF
TRBJ2-7	12	TRBV28	ASSFSGGPGEQY
TRBJ2-1	12	TRBV28	ASSFRTGKSEQF
TRBJ2-5	14	TRBV28	ASSFLAGGNQETQY
TRBJ1-2	11	TRBV21-1	ASSNRGVGGYT
TRBJ2-1	14	TRBV27	ASSTILAGVTGEQF
TRBJ2-1	16	TRBV7-8	ASSFGGVAGGPYNEQF
TRBJ2-3	15	TRBV7-9	ASSRALAGEHTDTQY
TRBJ1-5	11	TRBV27	ASSPSSWQPQH
TRBJ2-7	15	TRBV28	ASSLFPYGREKNEQY
TRBJ2-1	15	TRBV27	ASSLSPGGSPYNEQF
TRBJ1-1	12	TRBV27	ASSFLPLNTEAF
TRBJ2-4	9	TRBV27	ASTGKNIQY
TRBJ2-1	17	TRBV7-6	ASSTIAGPSTAAYNEQF
TRBJ2-7	14	TRBV27	ASSLLSGRLAYEQY
TRBJ1-2	12	TRBV28	ASSFGRGLYGYT
TRBJ1-1	10	TRBV5-4	ASSSAGAEAF
TRBJ2-3	13	TRBV11-2	ASSFLASSTDTQY
TRBJ1-2	13	TRBV4-2	ASSQQGELGYGYT
TRBJ2-1	12	TRBV4-1	ASSQTGAYNEQF
TRBJ2-4	13	TRBV28	ASRLTVLAKNIQY
TRBJ2-7	12	TRBV4-1	ASSHRDRGYEQY
TRBJ1-1	10	TRBV30	AWNSANTEAF
TRBJ2-7	11	TRBV6-1	ASSDRGPYEQY
TRBJ1-1	13	TRBV4-2	ASSQTGQEDTEAF
TRBJ2-1	15	TRBV7-3	ASSLAGGPYLPNEQF
TRBJ2-1	11	TRBV29-1	SVNGIDYNEQF
TRBJ2-7	12	TRBV18	ASSPPWQNYEQY
TRBJ2-2	9	TRBV27	ASGLAGELF
TRBJ2-2	12	TRBV30	AWRPDSNTGELF
TRBJ2-2	14	TRBV9	ASSVGGSRRAGELF
TRBJ2-7	12	TRBV13	ASSSGTDSYEQY
TRBJ2-3	12	TRBV27	ASSLIPSTDTQY
TRBJ2-7	13	TRBV9	ALQLGDSLLYEQY
TRBJ2-7	12	TRBV4-2	ASRRAGGPGEQY